A selection of T cell receptor beta chains follows, all from one sample in a study of control samples from healthy donors and cancer patients. The repertoire was sequenced with immunoSEQ multiplex PCR; TCRdb's copy has only in-frame clones and lacks some. This sample has 150,000 to 200,000 clones, with roughly 88% found just once. The specimen was blood. The receptors were sampled from a man between 18 and 35 years old in good health. CDR3s include the opening cysteine and the closing phenylalanine or tryptophan. Each record gives: CDR3 protein, clone size, V gene. The size field is filled for only some rows; it gives once, few, many or a size class.

CASSWWKDGYTF	NA	TRBV12-3/TRBV12-4
CASSWRGSNQPQHF	NA	TRBV28
CASSLDRVNGRETQYF	NA	TRBV5-4
CASSEGLARTYEQYF	NA	TRBV6-1
CASTWTGRQETQYF	NA	TRBV6-5
CASTGPGTGIHEQFF	NA	TRBV27
CASSPRQVGTGELFF	NA	TRBV7-8
CASLLGAGASTDTQYF	few	TRBV18
CASSEVGSYEQYF	once	TRBV27
CASSLVTARNTEAFF	NA	TRBV11-2
CASTPGTVNTEAFF	once	TRBV28
CASSQARQGIEAFF	NA	TRBV4-3
CASSLARTSGGSTDTQYF	few	TRBV7-8
CASSLEGVGERADTQYF	NA	TRBV5-1
CATSDFVAGGGETQYF	NA	TRBV24-1
CASSYGSAGDNEQFF	NA	TRBV6-2/TRBV6-3
CASSPRFGGRTYNEQFF	NA	TRBV9
CAWIAPSGSPLHF	NA	TRBV30
CASSRGQANTEAFF	once	TRBV11-2
CASSQVGGPGQFF	NA	TRBV3-1/TRBV3-2
CASSSRDSWGDTQYF	NA	TRBV7-3
CASSGQGERADEQYF	NA	TRBV2
CASSQSLGNTIYF	few	TRBV16
CSSRDNTDTQYF	NA	TRBV29-1
CASAPYSGNTIYF	NA	TRBV4-2
CASSPGTGGQKREGYTF	NA	TRBV2
CASSGLRLAGVKETQYF	NA	TRBV6-1
CASSIVGGAPTEQFF	NA	TRBV19
CASSLSGGNTEAFF	NA	TRBV7-2
CASSRPVKGGAPYEQYF	NA	TRBV4-1
CASSQGTGLTTGNTIYF	NA	TRBV4-2
CASRQIERATGDEQFF	NA	TRBV12-2
CASSWGLAGNEQFF	NA	TRBV5-1
CASSSGQPYEQYF	few	TRBV6-5
CASSQGLAGKRGEQFF	NA	TRBV3-1/TRBV3-2
CAWSNPRVFYNSPLHF	NA	TRBV30
CASSYSKPGAQFF	NA	TRBV6-2/TRBV6-3
CASRRTTAPYSGYTF	once	TRBV10-1
CASSEWLLMTDDNYNEQFF	NA	TRBV2
CASSLWDRGYTF	NA	TRBV28
CASSPNKGQETQYF	NA	TRBV18